The 21 T cell receptor beta chains reported below all come from one sample, sequenced in a study of blood T cell repertoires in COVID-19 (dated by TCRdb to the early 2020s). The protocol used for the library was the immunoSEQ multiplex PCR assay. Entries here come from immuneACCESS through TCRdb and include only in-frame sequences with V and J called. Some clones fail to appear in such tables; in the studies checked, an unresolved V gene covers under half of the shortfall, and the cause of the remainder is unknown. This sample lists about 280,000 clones; 83% were detected once. The ten largest clones capture around 10% of the sample. Sample: peripheral blood. The receptor source for this set is a woman in her fifties or sixties who had recovered from COVID-19.

As regards this clone: This same CDR3 is encoded by further DNA sequences in the sample. The CDR3 region is CASSIGSSYNEQFF. CDR3 coding DNA: TGTGCCAGTAGTATTGGGAGTTCCTACAATGAGCAGTTCTTC. This chain uses TRBV19 with TRBJ2-1; weak D call: TRBD2 (5 bases). Per the germline V gene, CDR1 is LNHDA and CDR2 is SQIVND (reference sequence). Between the trimmed V and J ends, which lost 3 bases and 1 base, there was a span of 7 bases. The CDR3 has 14 residues.

This clone came up a few times. The V gene is TRBV6-2 or TRBV6-3, the J gene TRBJ1-2; perhaps TRBD1 as D (5 bases). The V gene's germline CDR1 is MNHEY and CDR2 SVGEGT. Trimming pared 4 bases from V and 6 bases from J, leaving 9 bases between. The CDR3 runs to 12 residues. The CDR3 loop is CASSSTGHGYTF. As DNA, the CDR3 is TGTGCCAGCAGTTCCACAGGACATGGCTACACCTTC.

The chain employs TRBV7-3 and TRBJ1-6; no firm D call. Deletions cut 2 bases from V and 0 bases from J, with 11 bases between. The CDR3 has 17 amino acids. In germline, CDR1 is SGHTA, CDR2 FQGTGA. DNA for the CDR3: TGTGCCAGCAGCTTAGAGAGGGTCAACTCCTATAATTCACCCCTCCACTTT. As protein: CASSLERVNSYNSPLHF.

The chain uses TRBV4-2 and TRBJ2-3, with D perhaps TRBD2 (7 bases). This CDR3 is built from 20 residues. Trimming removed 0 bases from V and 0 bases from J, with 22 bases in between. CDR1 is LGHNA and CDR2 is YNFKEQ in the germline V gene. This CDR3 reads CASSQDRGPIGGSSTDTQYF. CDR3 bases: TGTGCCAGCAGCCAAGATCGGGGGCCTATCGGGGGGTCTAGCACAGATACGCAGTATTTT.

This sequence joins TRBV27 and TRBJ1-5, with unresolved D. With 6 bases removed from V and 4 bases from J, the gap between germline ends came to 7 bases. The CDR3 has 12 amino acids. The germline V gene encodes CDR1 MNHEY and CDR2 SMNVEV (reference sequence). CDR3 sequence reads: CASRSGNQPQHF. CDR3 in DNA: TGTGCCAGCAGGTCCGGGAATCAGCCCCAGCATTTT.

The chain links TRBV19 to TRBJ2-3; the D is unclear. The V and J ends lost 8 bases and 0 bases respectively, with 15 bases between them. The CDR3 is made up of 15 amino acids. Germline CDR1 LNHDA, CDR2 SQIVND (reference sequence). The CDR3 nucleotides read TGTGCCAGTCGCGACCGTAGCTCTAGCACAGATACGCAGTATTTT. This translates into CASRDRSSSTDTQYF.

The J gene is TRBJ1-4, the V gene TRBV11-2, with D possibly being TRBD1 (5 bases). The CDR3 is 14 amino acids. In germline, CDR1 is SGHAT, CDR2 FQNNGV. The V gene lost 6 bases and the J gene lost 8 bases, with 16 bases spanning the gap. CDR3 coding DNA: TGTGCCAGCAGTACCGGCTGGGAGGGGGAAAAACTGTTTTTT. Protein product: CASSTGWEGEKLFF.

CDR3 bases: TGTGCCATCAGTGAGACCCCGGCGGGGGATCAGCCCCAGCATTTT. Translated: CAISETPAGDQPQHF. The chain employs TRBV10-3 and TRBJ1-5, with D perhaps TRBD1 (5 bases). The CDR3 runs 15 residues. From germline, CDR1 is ENHRY and CDR2 SYGVKD. V was trimmed by 2 bases and J by 5 bases, leaving 13 bases between them.

The V and J genes are TRBV25-1 and TRBJ1-1, with a possible D match to TRBD1 (6 bases). The ends were cut back, 2 bases at V and 0 bases at J, with 13 bases in the middle. CDR1 is MGHDK and CDR2 is SYGVNS in the germline V gene. The CDR3 contains 16 residues. The CDR3 reads CASSETGFGMNTEAFF. CDR3 nucleotides: TGTGCCAGCAGTGAAACAGGGTTCGGAATGAACACTGAAGCTTTCTTT.

This chain joins TRBV7-8 and TRBJ2-3, with 9 bases that match TRBD2. Germline CDR1 is SGHVS and CDR2 is FQNEAQ. CDR3 length: 17 amino acids. After removal of 3 bases from V and 4 bases from J, the junction contained 11 bases not matched to a gene. The CDR3 region has the DNA TGTGCCAGCAGCTTTCATAGGACTAGCGTCGGGGCAGATACGCAGTATTTT. Its translation is CASSFHRTSVGADTQYF.

V is TRBV5-4 and J is TRBJ2-7; D perhaps matches TRBD1 (6 bases). The V end was cut by 1 base, the J end by 5 bases, with 13 bases between. This CDR3 has 14 amino acids. Germline V gives CDR1 SGHNT, CDR2 YYREEE (reference sequence). In DNA, the CDR3 is TGTGCCAGCAGCTTGTACGCCAGGGGTGACGAGCAGTACTTC. Translated, it gives CASSLYARGDEQYF.

The V gene is TRBV28, the J gene TRBJ2-7; the match to TRBD2 covers 11 bases. Losses at the gene ends were 5 bases for V and 4 bases for J; bases not matched to a gene: 7. CDR1 is MDHEN, CDR2 SYDVKM, per germline. CDR3 size: 15 residues. This CDR3 reads CASSGGASGRYEQYF. The CDR3 DNA reads TGTGCCAGCAGTGGAGGAGCTAGCGGGAGGTACGAGCAGTACTTC. Based on the CDR3 plus reference TRBV28 and TRBJ2-7, the full variable domain is DVKVTQSSRYLVKRTGEKVFLECVQDMDHENMFWYRQDPGLGLRLIYFSYDVKMKEKGDIPEGYSVSREKKERFSLILESASTNQTSMYLCASSGGASGRYEQYFGPGTRLTVT.

The chain employs TRBV15 and TRBJ1-2, with 7 bases fitting TRBD1. Losses at the gene ends were 6 bases for V and 3 bases for J; bases not matched to a gene: 4. The CDR3 covers 13 residues. The germline V gene has CDR1 LNHNV and CDR2 YYDKDF (reference sequence). The CDR3 DNA follows: TGTGCCACCAGACGGACAGGTGACTATGGCTACACCTTC. Amino acids: CATRRTGDYGYTF.

This rearrangement joins TRBV29-1 to TRBJ1-1; D is perhaps TRBD1 (6 bases). The CDR3 sequence is 15 residues long. Germline-derived CDR1 and CDR2 are SQVTM and ANQGSEA. With 8 bases removed from V and 2 bases from J, the gap between germline ends came to 21 bases. The CDR3 region has the DNA TGCAGCACCAAGCAGGGGAACCGGGGTAACACTGAAGCTTTCTTT. Translating it yields CSTKQGNRGNTEAFF.

CDR3 residues: CASSENWGPTSGNTIYF. The DNA of the CDR3 is TGTGCCAGCTCTGAGAACTGGGGGCCGACCTCTGGAAACACCATATATTTT. The chain carries TRBV18 and TRBJ1-3, with D perhaps matching TRBD1 (6 bases). The CDR3 is 17 residues long. V dropped 6 bases and J dropped 0 bases, with 18 bases sitting between them. Germline V gives CDR1 KGHSH, CDR2 LQKENI.

The rearrangement links TRBV7-2 to TRBJ1-2; 8 positions match TRBD1. The CDR3 is made up of 16 amino acids. Germline lookup yields CDR1 SGHTA and CDR2 FQGNSA. After removal of 1 base from V and 2 bases from J, the junction contained 6 bases not matched to a gene. DNA for the CDR3: TGTGCCAGCAGCTTAGTGACACAGGGGGGGAACTATGGCTACACCTTC. Translated, it gives CASSLVTQGGNYGYTF. Supplemented by reference TRBV7-2 and TRBJ1-2, the full variable domain reads GAGVSQSPSNKVTEKGKDVELRCDPISGHTALYWYRQSLGQGLEFLIYFQGNSAPDKSGLPSDRFSAERTGGSVSTLTIQRTQQEDSAVYLCASSLVTQGGNYGYTFGSGTRLTVV.

For the CDR3, the DNA is TGTGCCAGCAGCCAAGACAGGTCAGGGGAGCCCTACGAGCAGTACTTC. Protein sequence: CASSQDRSGEPYEQYF. The V and J genes are TRBV3-1 (or the pseudogene TRBV3-2) and TRBJ2-7; tentative D call: TRBD1 (6 bases). Trimming took off 0 bases at V and 2 bases at J, with 14 bases between the two ends. This CDR3 has 16 residues. Per the germline V gene, CDR1 is LGHDT and CDR2 is YNNKEL (reference sequence).

This rearrangement joins TRBV24-1 to TRBJ2-1, with D tentatively TRBD1 (7 bases). Deletions cut 11 bases from V and 4 bases from J, with 11 bases between. The CDR3 totals 12 residues. CDR1 and CDR2 from the germline V gene are KGHDR and SFDVKD. The CDR3 reads CAIGGQYNEQFF. CDR3 bases: TGTGCCATCGGGGGACAGTACAATGAGCAGTTCTTC.

V is TRBV28 and J is TRBJ2-2; 14 bases are shared with TRBD2. In germline, CDR1 is MDHEN, CDR2 SYDVKM. J lost 7 bases, V lost 2 bases, and 3 bases had no gene match. The CDR3 spans 16 residues. The DNA for the CDR3 is TGTGCCAGCAGTTTAGGGGGACTAGCGGGAGTCGGGGAGCTGTTTTTT. Its protein product is CASSLGGLAGVGELFF.

The chain has TRBV10-3 and TRBJ2-3; 8 positions match TRBD1. With V trimmed by 3 bases and J by 6 bases, 5 bases remained unmatched. The length of the CDR3 is 14 residues. The germline V gene encodes CDR1 ENHRY and CDR2 SYGVKD. CDR3: CAISDSTGEDTQYF. The CDR3 DNA follows: TGTGCCATCAGTGATTCGACAGGGGAGGATACGCAGTATTTT.

V usage is TRBV7-3 and J usage is TRBJ1-1, with D unclear. In germline, CDR1 is SGHTA, CDR2 FQGTGA. The length of the CDR3 is 17 residues. The V gene lost 1 base and the J gene lost 1 base, with 16 bases spanning the gap. The CDR3: CASSLSPRGRTNTEAFF. CDR3 sequence (DNA): TGTGCCAGCAGCTTAAGCCCCCGTGGGAGAACGAACACTGAAGCTTTCTTT.